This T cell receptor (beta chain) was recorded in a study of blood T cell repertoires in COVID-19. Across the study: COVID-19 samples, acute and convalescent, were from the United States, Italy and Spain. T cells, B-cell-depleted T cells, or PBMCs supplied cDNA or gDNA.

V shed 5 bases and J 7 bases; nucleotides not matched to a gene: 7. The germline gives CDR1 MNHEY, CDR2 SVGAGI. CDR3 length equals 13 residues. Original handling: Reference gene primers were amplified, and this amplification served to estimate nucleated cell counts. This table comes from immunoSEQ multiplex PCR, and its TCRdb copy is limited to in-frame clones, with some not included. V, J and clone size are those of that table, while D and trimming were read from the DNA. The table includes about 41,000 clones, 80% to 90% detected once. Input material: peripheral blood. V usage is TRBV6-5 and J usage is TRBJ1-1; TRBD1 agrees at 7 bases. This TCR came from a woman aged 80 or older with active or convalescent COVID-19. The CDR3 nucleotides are TGTGCCAGCAGTAATACAGGGACAGTTGAAGCTTTCTTT. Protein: CASSNTGTVEAFF.